This T cell receptor (beta chain) was sequenced during a study of cytomegalovirus exposure and HLA in healthy donors. Study results and caveats: In vitro testing confirmed three CMV-associated chains as specific for CMV antigens. In a later analysis, parvovirus B19, influenza, CMV and Epstein-Barr virus appeared linked to several top co-occurrence clusters. Apparent HLA restriction characterized most CMV-associated TCR beta chains in a later analysis.

The CDR3 contains 15 residues. From germline, CDR1 is LNHDA and CDR2 SQIVND (reference sequence). The V and J ends lost 5 bases and 7 bases, in that order; junction bases with no gene match: 11. Remarks on this clone: Its target is unknown.

The PCR employed 60 Vbeta primers together with 13 Jbeta primers. Libraries were prepared by immunoSEQ multiplex PCR; TCRdb keeps only in-frame clonotypes and omits some of them. Among more than 150,000 clones listed, just over 75% were seen once. The gene calls are TRBV19 and TRBJ2-1, with 7 bases lining up with TRBD2. Input material: PBMCs. The TCR sequence derives from a man aged 18 to 29 in good health and CMV-seronegative. The CDR3 sequence: CASSLRTSPGNEQFF. In DNA, the CDR3 is TGTGCCAGTAGTCTAAGGACTAGTCCTGGGAATGAGCAGTTCTTC.